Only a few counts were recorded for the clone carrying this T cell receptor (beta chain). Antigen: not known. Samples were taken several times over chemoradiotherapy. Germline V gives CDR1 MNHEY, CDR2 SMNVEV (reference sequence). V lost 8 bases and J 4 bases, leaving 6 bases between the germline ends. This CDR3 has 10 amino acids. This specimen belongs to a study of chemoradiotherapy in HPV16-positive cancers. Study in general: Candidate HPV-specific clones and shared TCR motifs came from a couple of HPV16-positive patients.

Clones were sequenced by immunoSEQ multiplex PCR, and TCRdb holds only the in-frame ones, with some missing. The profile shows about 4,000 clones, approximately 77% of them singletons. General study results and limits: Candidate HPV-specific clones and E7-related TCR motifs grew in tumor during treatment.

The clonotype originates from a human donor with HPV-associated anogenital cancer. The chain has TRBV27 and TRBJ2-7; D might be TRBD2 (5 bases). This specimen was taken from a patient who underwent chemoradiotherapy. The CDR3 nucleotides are TGTGCCAGCGGACTTTACGAGCAGTACTTC. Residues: CASGLYEQYF.